This T cell receptor (beta chain) came from a study of monozygotic twins with inflammatory bowel disease. Of note for this clonotype: Its specificity is unknown.

Study results and limitations: Healthy co-twins exceeded IBD patients in TCRbeta diversity as measured by inverse Simpson. No discrimination was achieved between different T cell subtypes. Varying immunosuppressive regimens may have increased patient repertoire variability.

TCRdb re-called the 5' RACE reads and shows each CDR3 protein once, DNA omitted. Here the sample table reports around 380,000 distinct CDR3 sequences. Germline V gene sequence: CDR1 MNHNS, CDR2 SASEGT. CDR3 length: 13 amino acids. The TCR comes from a human donor with ulcerative colitis or Crohn's disease, or a healthy co-twin of an affected twin (not recorded which). The chain recombines TRBV6-1 with TRBJ1-5. Sequencing was performed on blood. CDR3 protein: CASSEAPVAYKHF.